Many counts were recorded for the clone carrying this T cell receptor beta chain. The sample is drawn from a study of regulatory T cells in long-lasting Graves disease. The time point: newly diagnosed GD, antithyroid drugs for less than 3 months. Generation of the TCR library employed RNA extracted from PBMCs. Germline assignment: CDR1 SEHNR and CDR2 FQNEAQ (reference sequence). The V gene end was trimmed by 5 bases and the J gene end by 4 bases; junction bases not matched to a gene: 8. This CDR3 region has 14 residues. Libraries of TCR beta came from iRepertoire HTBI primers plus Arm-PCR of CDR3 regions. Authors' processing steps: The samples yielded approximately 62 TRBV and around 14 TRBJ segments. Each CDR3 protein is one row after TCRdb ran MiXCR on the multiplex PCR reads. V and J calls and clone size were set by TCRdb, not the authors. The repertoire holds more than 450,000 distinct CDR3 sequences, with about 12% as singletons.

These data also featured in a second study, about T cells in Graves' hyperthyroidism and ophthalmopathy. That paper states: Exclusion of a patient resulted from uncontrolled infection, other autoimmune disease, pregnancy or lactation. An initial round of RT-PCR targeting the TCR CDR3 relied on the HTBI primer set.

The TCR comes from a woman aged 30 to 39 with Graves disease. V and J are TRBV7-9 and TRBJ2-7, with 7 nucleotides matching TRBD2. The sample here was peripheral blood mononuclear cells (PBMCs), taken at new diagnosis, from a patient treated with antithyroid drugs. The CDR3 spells CASSPLAVYYEQYF. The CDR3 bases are TGTGCCAGCAGCCCCCTAGCGGTCTATTACGAGCAGTACTTC.